These 13 T cell receptor beta chains came from one sample sequenced in a study of blood T cells in healthy people across ages. Primers used in a second PCR of roughly 7 to 12 cycles were a sample-barcoded 5' primer and a J-beta primer mix. TCRdb re-called the 5' RACE reads with MiXCR, one entry per CDR3 protein. Among approximately 800,000 distinct CDR3 sequences, roughly 46% were seen once, and the ten largest hold approximately 18%. What was sequenced was blood. These receptors all stem from a man at least 80 years old in good health.

The gene calls are TRBV3-1 and TRBJ2-7; 9 bases fit TRBD1. Trimming removed 3 bases from V and 3 bases from J; junction bases left unmatched: 9. The CDR3 is made up of 16 amino acids. Germline-derived CDR1 and CDR2 are LGHDT and YNNKEL (reference sequence). The CDR3 DNA reads as TGTGCCAGCAGCCAGACCAGGACAGGGGAAGACTACGAGCAGTACTTC. Protein product: CASSQTRTGEDYEQYF.

This chain connects TRBV20-1 to TRBJ2-5; no firm D call. In germline, CDR1 is DFQATT, CDR2 SNEGSKA (reference sequence). Trimming stripped 0 bases from V and 11 bases from J, with 19 bases between. The CDR3 runs 14 residues. CDR3 sequence (DNA): TGCAGTGCTAGAGAAAATTTAAGGACCCATGAGCAGTACTTC. Amino acids: CSARENLRTHEQYF.

This clonotype was seen a single time. The chain links TRBV20-1 to TRBJ2-7; the match to TRBD2 covers 8 bases. CDR1 is DFQATT, CDR2 SNEGSKA, per germline (reference sequence). The CDR3 is 12 amino acids. V gave up 7 bases and J gave up 3 bases; unmatched junction bases: 5. CDR3 residues: CSGAGGGYEQYF. CDR3 nucleotides: TGCAGTGGCGCGGGAGGAGGCTACGAGCAGTACTTC.

V gene TRBV20-1 combines with J gene TRBJ2-7, with 9 bases matching TRBD2. TRBJ2-1 explains the end of the DNA better; the J call may be wrong. The germline gives CDR1 DFQATT, CDR2 SNEGSKA (reference sequence). The CDR3 consists of 15 residues. The CDR3 DNA is TGCAGTGCTAGACAGACTAGCGGTTATGCCTACGAGCAGTTCTTC. It translates to CSARQTSGYAYEQFF.

This clonotype was observed once. The V call is TRBV4-3, the J call TRBJ2-7, with a possible D match to TRBD1 (5 bases). The CDR3 totals 13 residues. The germline gives CDR1 LGHNA, CDR2 YSLEER. Deletions cut 0 bases from V and 5 bases from J, with 8 bases between. CDR3 loop: CASSQDWGDEQYF. CDR3 sequence (DNA): TGCGCCAGCAGCCAAGATTGGGGCGACGAGCAGTACTTC.

The J gene is TRBJ2-5, the V gene TRBV4-1, with D unclear. Germline V gives CDR1 MGHRA, CDR2 YSYEKL. Trimming cost V 2 bases and J 0 bases, with 7 bases left between them. The CDR3 extends over 14 amino acids. The CDR3 DNA reads TGCGCCAGCAGCCAAACACAATACCAAGAGACCCAGTACTTC. The encoded protein is CASSQTQYQETQYF.

The J gene is TRBJ2-7, the V gene TRBV7-9; D ambiguous. The CDR3 is made up of 13 amino acids. Germline CDR1 reads SEHNR; CDR2 reads FQNEAQ (reference sequence). The germline V and J ends were trimmed by 1 base and 5 bases, with 9 bases remaining between them. The CDR3 spells CASSLVSSNEQYF. The CDR3 nucleotides read TGTGCCAGCAGCTTAGTTTCATCCAACGAGCAGTACTTC.

With respect to this clonotype: A much larger clone lies one base from this, so it may be a read error. This chain connects TRBV20-1 to TRBJ2-1, with TRBD2 matching 10 bases. The CDR3 runs 16 residues. Germline trimming cut 1 base from V and 6 bases from J; bases unmatched to any gene: 9. Germline lookup yields CDR1 DFQATT and CDR2 SNEGSKA (reference sequence). The CDR3 nucleotides are TGCAGTGCTAGAGGAATACCAGCGGGAGGGGTCAATGAGCAGTTCTTC. This sequence encodes CSARGIPAGGVNEQFF.

This clonotype showed up many times. This rearrangement joins TRBV7-2 to TRBJ2-1; 7 nucleotides agree with TRBD2. Germline V CDR1 and CDR2: SGHTA, FQGNSA. V lost 5 bases and J lost 6; bases outside the gene matches: 10. This CDR3 has 15 residues. The CDR3 protein is CASSGSGDGSNEQFF. The CDR3 bases are TGTGCCAGCAGCGGAAGCGGGGACGGAAGCAATGAGCAGTTCTTC. The complete variable domain, with remaining parts taken from reference TRBV7-2 and TRBJ2-1, reads GAGVSQSPSNKVTEKGKDVELRCDPISGHTALYWYRQSLGQGLEFLIYFQGNSAPDKSGLPSDRFSAERTGGSVSTLTIQRTQQEDSAVYLCASSGSGDGSNEQFFGPGTRLTVL.

In the case of this clonotype: A read error may explain this, as a much larger clone is one base away. The rearrangement links TRBV2 to TRBJ2-5; 12 nucleotides match TRBD2. This CDR3 is built from 15 residues. After removal of 6 bases from V and 11 bases from J, the junction contained 13 bases not matched to a gene. CDR1 and CDR2 (germline): SNHLY, FYNNEI. Written as DNA, the CDR3 is TGTGCCAGCAGCGGACTAGCGGGGACATACAATGAGCAGTACTTC. It translates to CASSGLAGTYNEQYF.

This clonotype was recorded a few times. The rearrangement joins TRBV12-3 or TRBV12-4 to TRBJ2-1, with D perhaps matching TRBD2 (6 bases). V was pared by 1 base and J by 9 bases, with 19 bases between. This CDR3 spans 16 amino acids. DNA of the CDR3: TGTGCCAGCAGTTTAGAGGGTAGCGGCCCCTCCACTGAGCAGTTCTTC. It specifies CASSLEGSGPSTEQFF.

The chain is built from TRBV6-2 or TRBV6-3 and TRBJ2-7; a weak D match, TRBD2 (5 bases). The J call could be wrong; TRBJ2-5 is a better fit for the DNA end. The CDR3 is 13 amino acids. CDR1 is MNHEY, CDR2 SVGEGT, per germline. The CDR3 spells CASRMTGKETQYF. CDR3 DNA: TGTGCCAGCAGGATGACGGGAAAAGAGACCCAGTACTTC.

This clonotype was seen a handful of times. A clone one base away is much larger, so this may be a read error. The chain couples TRBV29-1 to TRBJ2-5; D is perhaps TRBD1 (6 bases). CDR1 SQVTM and CDR2 ANQGSEA come from the germline V gene. Trimming removed 1 base at V and 2 bases at J, with 11 bases between. The CDR3 is 14 residues long. In DNA form, the CDR3 reads TGCAGCGTTGAAGCTGCAGGGGCACAAGAGACCCAGTACTTC. Translation gives CSVEAAGAQETQYF.